These 28 T cell receptor beta chains share one sample of origin, sequenced in a study of neoadjuvant anti-PD-1 for oral cavity cancer. The table came from immunoSEQ multiplex PCR; TCRdb's copy has only in-frame clones and leaves some out. The sample consists of thousands of clones, about 55% of them appearing once. The sample here was tumor tissue, taken before nivolumab (anti-PD-1) treatment. The receptors come from a person between 40 and 85 years old with oral cavity squamous cell carcinoma.

The chain carries TRBV27 and TRBJ2-7; no reliable D call. Germline V gene sequence: CDR1 MNHEY, CDR2 SMNVEV (reference sequence). This CDR3 region has 15 residues. V was clipped by 2 bases and J by 0 bases, with 11 bases between them. The CDR3 nucleotides read TGTGCCAGCAGTTTAGGGCGGCACTTCTCCTACGAGCAGTACTTC. Protein product: CASSLGRHFSYEQYF.

The chain joins TRBV5-1 to TRBJ1-6; no reliable D call. Germline CDR1 is SGHRS and CDR2 is YFSETQ. This CDR3 spans 16 amino acids. The ends were cut back, 4 bases at V and 4 bases at J, with 15 bases in the middle. The DNA for the CDR3 is TGCGCCAGCAGCCCTGGTAGGGCGTCATATAATTCACCCCTCCACTTT. Translated: CASSPGRASYNSPLHF. The whole variable domain, filled in from reference TRBV5-1 and TRBJ1-6, reads KAGVTQTPRYLIKTRGQQVTLSCSPISGHRSVSWYQQTPGQGLQFLFEYFSETQRNKGNFPGRFSGRQFSNSRSEMNVSTLELGDSALYLCASSPGRASYNSPLHFGNGTRLTVT.

The gene calls are TRBV5-4 and TRBJ1-4; D is perhaps TRBD1 (6 bases). CDR1 is SGHNT and CDR2 is YYREEE in the germline V gene (reference sequence). This CDR3 is built from 14 residues. Trimming stripped 5 bases from V and 5 bases from J, with 13 bases between. CDR3 nucleotide sequence: TGTGCCAGCAGATCTTTCCAGGGGAATGAAAAACTGTTTTTT. Protein sequence: CASRSFQGNEKLFF.

This clone was observed a handful of times. V gene TRBV5-1 combines with J gene TRBJ2-6; tentatively, D is TRBD1 (5 bases). CDR1 SGHRS and CDR2 YFSETQ come from the germline V gene. V lost 0 bases to trimming and J lost 0 bases, with 10 bases between them. The CDR3 runs 17 residues. CDR3 amino acids: CASSLVGEGSGANVLTF. CDR3 DNA sequence: TGCGCCAGCAGCTTGGTAGGGGAAGGCTCTGGGGCCAACGTCCTGACTTTC.

V usage is TRBV2 and J usage is TRBJ1-2; no definite D call. V was cut by 4 bases and J by 4 bases, with 10 bases left in between. The CDR3 consists of 13 residues. Per the germline V gene, CDR1 is SNHLY and CDR2 is FYNNEI. CDR3 coding DNA: TGTGCCAGCAGTGGGTACGGCTTCTATGGCTACACCTTC. Protein product: CASSGYGFYGYTF.

This chain connects TRBV9 to TRBJ1-1, with unresolved D. The CDR3 is 12 amino acids. Germline V gives CDR1 SGDLS, CDR2 YYNGEE. The V and J ends lost 0 bases and 7 bases respectively, with 7 bases between them. CDR3: CASSVAGGEAFF. CDR3 nucleotide sequence: TGTGCCAGCAGCGTAGCTGGAGGTGAAGCTTTCTTT. Filled out from reference TRBV9 and TRBJ1-1, the complete variable domain reads DSGVTQTPKHLITATGQRVTLRCSPRSGDLSVYWYQQSLDQGLQFLIQYYNGEERAKGNILERFSAQQFPDLHSELNLSSLELGDSALYFCASSVAGGEAFFGQGTRLTVV.

J is TRBJ1-2 and V is TRBV6-5, with TRBD1 as a possible D gene (6 bases). V was pared by 2 bases and J by 8 bases, with 21 bases between. Germline-derived CDR1 and CDR2 are MNHEY and SVGAGI. The CDR3 runs 16 residues. CDR3 amino acids: CASSYGGTAFARGYTF. The CDR3 nucleotides are TGTGCCAGCAGTTACGGGGGCACAGCTTTTGCGAGGGGCTACACCTTC.

This clone was seen only once. The rearrangement links TRBV5-5 to TRBJ2-5; 7 bases are shared with TRBD2. The CDR3 loop spans 14 amino acids. Germline loops: CDR1 SGHKS, CDR2 YYEKEE (reference sequence). V gave up 4 bases and J gave up 2 bases; unmatched junction bases: 5. The CDR3 reads CASSPQRGQETQYF. DNA for the CDR3: TGTGCCAGCAGCCCTCAGCGGGGTCAAGAGACCCAGTACTTC.

This clone was counted only a few times. The chain links TRBV29-1 to TRBJ2-2; perhaps TRBD2 as D (5 bases). Germline-derived CDR1 and CDR2 are SQVTM and ANQGSEA. V was pared by 4 bases and J by 3 bases, with 9 bases between. The CDR3 has 13 amino acids. The CDR3 DNA follows: TGCAGCGTTGCCGGGGTGGACACCGGGGAGCTGTTTTTT. Translated, it gives CSVAGVDTGELFF.

This chain uses TRBV7-9 with TRBJ2-7, with 7 bases matching TRBD1. The CDR3 contains 14 residues. Trimming cost V 5 bases and J 4 bases; bases outside gene matches: 8. Germline V gene data show CDR1 as SEHNR and CDR2 as FQNEAQ (reference sequence). For the CDR3, the DNA is TGTGCCAGCAGCCGACAGGGAGTCCAATACGAGCAGTACTTC. Translated: CASSRQGVQYEQYF.

The chain joins TRBV6-4 to TRBJ1-1; 7 bases match TRBD1. CDR3 length: 14 residues. Per the germline V gene, CDR1 is MRHNA and CDR2 is SNTAGT. The J segment lost 4 bases and the V segment lost 6 bases, leaving 8 bases of the junction unmatched. The CDR3 DNA is TGTGCCAGCAGCCTGACAGGGATAGGCACTGAAGCTTTCTTT. Protein: CASSLTGIGTEAFF.

V is TRBV14 and J is TRBJ2-6; no definite D call. The CDR3 runs to 13 residues. Between the trimmed V and J ends, which lost 6 bases and 2 bases, there was a span of 5 bases. CDR1 and CDR2 (germline): SGHDN, FVKESK. Here the CDR3 DNA reads TGTGCCAGCAGACGTACTGGGGCCAACGTCCTGACTTTC. This sequence encodes CASRRTGANVLTF.

The V gene is TRBV9, the J gene TRBJ2-6, with D possibly being TRBD2 (5 bases). Trimming took 2 bases from V and 4 from J, leaving 13 bases between them. The CDR3 totals 16 residues. CDR1 and CDR2 from the germline V gene are SGDLS and YYNGEE. Written as DNA, the CDR3 is TGTGCCAGCAGCGTTCTCGGAGGAGACGGGGCCAACGTCCTGACTTTC. Protein: CASSVLGGDGANVLTF.

V usage is TRBV6-1 and J usage is TRBJ1-6; D perhaps matches TRBD1 (6 bases). CDR3 length equals 14 residues. With 6 bases removed from V and 2 bases from J, the gap between germline ends came to 8 bases. The germline V gene has CDR1 MNHNS and CDR2 SASEGT. CDR3 sequence (DNA): TGTGCCAGCAGACGGGACACCTATAATTCACCCCTCCACTTT. This encodes CASRRDTYNSPLHF.

This chain connects TRBV4-2 to TRBJ1-5; D is possibly TRBD1 (6 bases). The CDR3 is 15 amino acids. Trimming removed 5 bases at V and 6 bases at J, with 17 bases between. From germline, CDR1 is LGHNA and CDR2 YNFKEQ. CDR3 sequence: CASSGEAGVTQPQHF. CDR3 coding DNA: TGTGCCAGCAGCGGGGAGGCAGGGGTTACTCAGCCCCAGCATTTT.

V and J are TRBV6-6 and TRBJ2-2; TRBD1 aligns across 7 bases. In germline, CDR1 is MNHNY, CDR2 SVGAGI (reference sequence). The CDR3 length is 16 residues. J gave up 2 bases and V 3 bases, and 6 bases lay outside the gene matches. CDR3 bases: TGTGCCAGCAGTTATTTGACAGGGCCTAACACCGGGGAGCTGTTTTTT. The encoded protein is CASSYLTGPNTGELFF.

This clone turned up a few times. The V call is TRBV11-3, the J call TRBJ2-2; tentative D call: TRBD2 (5 bases). V lost 5 bases and J 3 bases, leaving 16 bases between the germline ends. This CDR3 is built from 16 residues. The germline CDR1 and CDR2 sequences are SGHNT and YENEEA. CDR3 residues: CASSGWSSTDTGELFF. DNA for the CDR3: TGTGCCAGCAGCGGGTGGTCTAGCACCGACACCGGGGAGCTGTTTTTT.

The chain links TRBV5-1 to TRBJ1-1; 8 nucleotides agree with TRBD1. J gave up 4 bases and V 4 bases, and 12 bases lay outside the gene matches. The CDR3 has 16 amino acids. Per germline, CDR1 SGHRS and CDR2 YFSETQ. This chain's CDR3 is CASSPGGGGVVTEAFF. The CDR3 region has the DNA TGCGCCAGCAGCCCAGGGGGCGGGGGTGTTGTCACTGAAGCTTTCTTT.

The J gene is TRBJ1-2, the V gene TRBV7-9; 8 nucleotides agree with TRBD1. After removal of 6 bases from V and 0 bases from J, the junction contained 9 bases not matched to a gene. Germline loops: CDR1 SEHNR, CDR2 FQNEAQ (reference sequence). The CDR3 runs 16 residues. The CDR3 sequence is CASSRAGGVSNYGYTF. The CDR3 nucleotides read TGTGCCAGCAGTCGAGCAGGGGGCGTATCTAACTATGGCTACACCTTC.

The J gene is TRBJ1-2, the V gene TRBV11-3, with a possible D match to TRBD1 (6 bases). This CDR3 region has 12 residues. Germline lookup yields CDR1 SGHNT and CDR2 YENEEA. Trimming removed 5 bases from V and 4 bases from J, with 8 bases in between. CDR3 residues: CASSEQGYGYTF. The CDR3 nucleotides read TGTGCCAGCAGCGAACAGGGCTATGGCTACACCTTC.

The chain links TRBV18 to TRBJ1-2; TRBD1 is a possible D gene (5 bases). The CDR3 is 13 amino acids. Germline CDR1 and CDR2: KGHSH and LQKENI. V lost 4 bases and J lost 1, with 7 bases in between. The chain's CDR3 is CASSRGGNYGYTF. The CDR3, as DNA: TGTGCCAGCTCACGCGGGGGTAACTATGGCTACACCTTC.

The genes are TRBV11-3 and TRBJ1-2, with D tentatively TRBD1 (6 bases). V was clipped by 3 bases and J by 7 bases, with 12 bases between them. This CDR3 region has 13 residues. CDR1 and CDR2 from the germline V gene are SGHNT and YENEEA. The CDR3 nucleotides read TGTGCCAGCAGCTTTGGGACAACTTCTGGCTACACCTTC. As protein: CASSFGTTSGYTF.

The chain couples TRBV10-2 to TRBJ2-3, with D hard to call. The germline V gene has CDR1 WSHSY and CDR2 SAAADI. Trimming pared 4 bases from V and 7 bases from J, leaving 12 bases between. The CDR3 has 13 residues. DNA of the CDR3: TGCGCCAGCAGTGCCTCGGTCCTTAATACGCAGTATTTT. It encodes CASSASVLNTQYF.

This chain links TRBV19 with TRBJ1-3, with D possibly TRBD1 on 5 matching bases. V lost 6 bases to trimming and J lost 9 bases, with 21 bases between them. CDR3 length: 15 residues. Germline CDR1 is LNHDA and CDR2 is SQIVND (reference sequence). This CDR3 reads CASSWDGKTSSTIYF. CDR3 in DNA: TGTGCCAGTAGCTGGGACGGAAAAACGAGTAGCACCATATATTTT.

The rearrangement joins TRBV28 to TRBJ1-1; TRBD1 matches 7 bases. This CDR3 is 12 amino acids long. The J segment lost 6 bases and the V segment lost 5 bases, leaving 3 bases of the junction unmatched. The germline gives CDR1 MDHEN, CDR2 SYDVKM. Written as DNA, the CDR3 is TGTGCCAGCAGTCTGGGACAGCCTGAAGCTTTCTTT. Amino acid sequence: CASSLGQPEAFF.

This clone was seen once. The chain is built from TRBV25-1 and TRBJ2-5; D gene uncertain. The V and J ends lost 7 bases and 0 bases respectively, with 9 bases between them. Looked up from germline, CDR1 is MGHDK and CDR2 is SYGVNS. The length of the CDR3 is 13 residues. This CDR3 reads CASKDPNQETQYF. The CDR3 DNA reads TGTGCCAGCAAAGATCCCAACCAAGAGACCCAGTACTTC.

This clone has only a few counts. J is TRBJ1-2 and V is TRBV4-1; no clear D. In germline, CDR1 is MGHRA, CDR2 YSYEKL. Between the trimmed V and J ends, which lost 3 bases and 2 bases, there was a span of 10 bases. The CDR3 consists of 14 residues. Written as DNA, the CDR3 is TGCGCCAGCAGCCATCCGACACTCAACTATGGCTACACCTTC. Translating gives CASSHPTLNYGYTF.

This clone was seen a single time. This chain uses TRBV2 with TRBJ1-1; 10 nucleotides line up with TRBD1. The CDR3 loop spans 14 amino acids. V lost 6 bases to trimming and J lost 1 base; unmatched junction nucleotides: 2. Looked up from germline, CDR1 is SNHLY and CDR2 is FYNNEI. The CDR3 coding sequence is TGTGCCAGCAGGGACAGGGGGGGGAACACTGAAGCTTTCTTT. Amino acid sequence: CASRDRGGNTEAFF.